The T cell receptor beta chain described here comes from a study of T cell responses to AZD1222 COVID-19 vaccine. Whole-study context: Pooling covered second doses at about 4 or about 12 weeks. Study-level results: Clonal diversity was possibly underestimated; the donors were predominantly white British and more often female. Close to half of spike-specific TCRs reportedly recognize unmutated variant regions.

This CDR3 is 14 amino acids long. Germline V CDR1 and CDR2: SGHDN, FVKESK. V was shortened by 6 bases and J by 2 bases, with 10 bases between the two germline ends. Of note for this clone: Its matching antigen is unknown.

Some clones are missing from TCRdb's copy, which holds only in-frame ones; the method was immunoSEQ multiplex PCR. This table holds some 130,000 clones, roughly 90% found once. Specimen: peripheral blood, collected on day 0 of AZD1222 vaccination. This TCR was sampled from an adult in good health. The rearrangement links TRBV14 to TRBJ2-2; TRBD2 might be the D (5 bases). The CDR3 spells CASSKEVNTGELFF. DNA for the CDR3: TGTGCCAGCAGTAAGGAGGTAAACACCGGGGAGCTGTTTTTT.